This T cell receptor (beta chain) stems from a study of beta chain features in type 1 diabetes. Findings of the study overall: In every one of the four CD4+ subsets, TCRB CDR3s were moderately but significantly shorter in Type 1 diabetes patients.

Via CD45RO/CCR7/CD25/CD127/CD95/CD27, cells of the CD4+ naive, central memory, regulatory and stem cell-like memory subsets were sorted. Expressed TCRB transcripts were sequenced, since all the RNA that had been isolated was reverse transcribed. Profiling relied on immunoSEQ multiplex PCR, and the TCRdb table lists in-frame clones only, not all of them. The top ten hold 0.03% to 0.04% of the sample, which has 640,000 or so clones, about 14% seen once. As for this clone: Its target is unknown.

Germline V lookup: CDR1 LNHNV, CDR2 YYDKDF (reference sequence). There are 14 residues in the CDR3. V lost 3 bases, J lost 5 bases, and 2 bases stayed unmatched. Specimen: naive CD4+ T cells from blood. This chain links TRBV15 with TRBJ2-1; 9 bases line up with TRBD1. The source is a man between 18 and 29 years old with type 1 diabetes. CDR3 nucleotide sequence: TGTGCCACCAGCAGCGGGACAGGGAACAATGAGCAGTTCTTC. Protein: CATSSGTGNNEQFF.